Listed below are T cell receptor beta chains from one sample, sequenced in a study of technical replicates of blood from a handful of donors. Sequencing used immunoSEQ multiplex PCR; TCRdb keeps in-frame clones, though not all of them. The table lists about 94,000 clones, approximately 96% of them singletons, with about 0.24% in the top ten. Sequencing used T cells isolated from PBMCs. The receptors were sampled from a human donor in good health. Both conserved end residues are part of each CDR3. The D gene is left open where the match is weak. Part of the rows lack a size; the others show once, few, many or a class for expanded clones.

TGTGCCAGCAGCTCGACAGGGACTGAAGCTTTCTTT CASSSTGTEAFF once TRBJ1-1 TRBD1 TRBV13
TGTGCCAGTAGTATTCGGCTTACCCGGGGGGCATTTCCCAATAGCAATCAGCCCCAGCATTTT CASSIRLTRGAFPNSNQPQHF . TRBJ1-5 . TRBV19
TGTGCCAGCAGCCAAGAAGTCCCGGGCGGCAGGGGTCTGGGCAGTGAGCAGTTCTTC CASSQEVPGGRGLGSEQFF . TRBJ2-1 . TRBV4-2
TGTGCCAGCAGTGACTCGCCTCGCGACACCGGGGAGCTGTTTTTT CASSDSPRDTGELFF few TRBJ2-2 . TRBV6-4
TGTGCCTGGAGTGGGGGGCGAGACACCATATATTTT CAWSGGRDTIYF . TRBJ1-3 . TRBV30
TGCGCCAGCAGCTTGGGTGCGGTCGAGACCCAGTACTTC CASSLGAVETQYF . TRBJ2-5 . TRBV5-1
TGTGCCAGCAGCTCCCGGGCAGGGGGACCCGAGCAGTACTTC CASSSRAGGPEQYF once TRBJ2-7 TRBD1 TRBV9
TGTGCCAGTAGTAGGACATATGAAAGGGAAGCTTTCTTT CASSRTYEREAFF . TRBJ1-1 . TRBV19
TGCGCCAGCAGCCCCCTAGCGGGGCTCTACGAGCAGTACTTC CASSPLAGLYEQYF . TRBJ2-7 TRBD2 TRBV4-1
TGTGCCAGCAGCGTATCGGCAGGCTTAAATGAAAAACTGTTTTTT CASSVSAGLNEKLFF . TRBJ1-4 . TRBV9